This T cell receptor (beta chain) was identified in a study of beta chain features in type 1 diabetes. The table lists this clone with a few counts. Its antigen is undetermined. Every participating donor gave one draw, a heparinised blood sample averaging approximately 120 mL. Study results and caveats: Patients and controls would share equally any PCR tilt toward shorter templates. TCRB CDR3s from Type 1 diabetes patients were moderately but significantly shorter in all four CD4+ subsets.

Sequenced material consisted of expressed TCRB transcripts (all of the isolated RNA was reverse transcribed). For naive, central memory and regulatory T cell samples, reads averaged about 3.7 million. TCRdb's copy holds only in-frame clones and misses some; the assay was immunoSEQ multiplex PCR. This sample has 250,000 to 300,000 clones, with 24% found just once. This CDR3 has 15 amino acids. Per germline, CDR1 KGHSH and CDR2 LQKENI. Deletions cut 3 bases from V and 0 bases from J, with 9 bases between. The sample was naive CD4+ T cells from blood. This receptor was identified in a woman aged 25 to 39 with type 1 diabetes. This chain uses TRBV18 with TRBJ1-5, with D unclear. CDR3 nucleotide sequence: TGTGCCAGCTCACCGAGCGGAGATAGCAATCAGCCCCAGCATTTT. Its translation: CASSPSGDSNQPQHF.